The entry below describes one TCR beta chain. In the original processing: Reference gene primer amplification yielded estimated nucleated cell counts. Sequencing was performed with immunoSEQ multiplex PCR; in TCRdb, only in-frame clones are kept and a portion is missing. The D gene and trimming were derived from the DNA, and the V and J assignments and clone size from that table. The sample has about 380,000 clones; about 88% are singletons. This CDR3 is 16 amino acids long. V lost 6 bases, J lost 4 bases, and 14 bases stayed unmatched. The germline gives CDR1 LNHDA, CDR2 SQIVND (reference sequence). These data are taken from a study of blood T cell repertoires in COVID-19.

The V and J genes are TRBV19 and TRBJ1-2; 7 bases map to TRBD1. The sequence came from a woman under 30 who had recovered from COVID-19. The sample consisted of PBMCs or T cells enriched from blood (not recorded which). The CDR3 protein is CASSTSTGTAFYGYTF. CDR3 nucleotide sequence: TGTGCCAGTAGCACCTCCACCGGGACAGCTTTCTATGGCTACACCTTC.